This T cell receptor (beta chain) is from a study of blood T cell repertoires in COVID-19. The germline CDR1 and CDR2 sequences are MNHEY and SVGAGI. This CDR3 region has 13 residues. V was trimmed by 7 bases and J by 2 bases, leaving 11 bases between them. The protocol was immunoSEQ multiplex PCR, while the TCRdb copy is restricted to in-frame clones and leaves out a portion. The repertoire holds 200,000 to 250,000 clones, with 80% as singletons. The specimen sequenced was peripheral blood. This chain uses TRBV6-5 with TRBJ1-2, with D possibly matching TRBD1 (5 bases). The receptor comes from a woman between 65 and 79 years old with acute or convalescent COVID-19. The CDR3 DNA reads TGTGCCAGCAAATGGGGGGACAACTATGGCTACACCTTC. This encodes CASKWGDNYGYTF.